This TCR beta chain appears in the sequencing data of a study of blood T cell repertoires in COVID-19. Study as a whole: Samples taken during acute and convalescent COVID-19 were collected in the United States, Italy and Spain. PBMCs, B-cell-depleted T cells, or T cells were the source of the cDNA or gDNA that made up the material.

Per the authors' pipeline: Cell counts per sample came from amplifying reference gene primers. The table came from immunoSEQ multiplex PCR; TCRdb's copy has only in-frame clones and leaves some out. The V and J calls and the clone size are those of that table, but D and trimming were determined from the DNA. The sample lists 200,000 to 300,000 clones, 86% seen once, with about 1.7% in the top ten. Germline V CDR1 and CDR2: MNHEY, SVGAGI. CDR3 length: 14 residues. V was trimmed by 6 bases and J by 5 bases, leaving 16 bases between them. Sequenced: peripheral blood. The chain joins TRBV6-5 to TRBJ2-5, with a tentative D call TRBD1 (6 bases). The receptor's source is a woman in her sixties or seventies who had recovered from COVID-19. As DNA, the CDR3 is TGTGCCAGCAGGGTCAGTCAGGGGTCGGAGACCCAGTACTTC. It yields the protein CASRVSQGSETQYF.